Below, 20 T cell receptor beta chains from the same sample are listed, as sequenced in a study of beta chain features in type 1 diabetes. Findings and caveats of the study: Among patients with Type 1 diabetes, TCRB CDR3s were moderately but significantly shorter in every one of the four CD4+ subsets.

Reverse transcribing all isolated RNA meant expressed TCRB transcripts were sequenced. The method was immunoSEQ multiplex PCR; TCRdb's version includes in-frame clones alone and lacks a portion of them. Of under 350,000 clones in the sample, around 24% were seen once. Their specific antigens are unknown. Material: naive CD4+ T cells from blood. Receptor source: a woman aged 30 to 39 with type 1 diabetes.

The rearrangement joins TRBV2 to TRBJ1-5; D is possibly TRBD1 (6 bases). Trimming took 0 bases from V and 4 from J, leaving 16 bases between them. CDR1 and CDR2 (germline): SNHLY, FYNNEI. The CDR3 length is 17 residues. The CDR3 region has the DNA TGTGCCAGCAGTGAAGCGCGGAGGACAGTCGCGAATCAGCCCCAGCATTTT. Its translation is CASSEARRTVANQPQHF.

DNA of the CDR3: TGCGCCAGCAGCCAAGATTCGACTAGCGATATCTCAGAGACCCAGTACTTC. It specifies CASSQDSTSDISETQYF. The chain is built from TRBV4-1 and TRBJ2-5, with 8 positions matching TRBD2. V shed 0 bases and J 4 bases; nucleotides not matched to a gene: 10. CDR1 is MGHRA, CDR2 YSYEKL, per germline. The CDR3 runs 17 residues.

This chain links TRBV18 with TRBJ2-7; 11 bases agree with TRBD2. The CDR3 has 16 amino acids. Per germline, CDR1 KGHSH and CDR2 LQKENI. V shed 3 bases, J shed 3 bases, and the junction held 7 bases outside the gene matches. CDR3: CASSPSGTSGDYEQYF. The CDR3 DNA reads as TGTGCCAGCTCACCGTCCGGGACTAGCGGTGACTACGAGCAGTACTTC.

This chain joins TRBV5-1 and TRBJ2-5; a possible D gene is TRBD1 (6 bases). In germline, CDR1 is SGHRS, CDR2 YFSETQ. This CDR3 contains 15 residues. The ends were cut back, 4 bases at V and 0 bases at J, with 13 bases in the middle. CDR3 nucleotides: TGCGCCAGCAGCATCGGACAGATGTACCAAGAGACCCAGTACTTC. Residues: CASSIGQMYQETQYF.

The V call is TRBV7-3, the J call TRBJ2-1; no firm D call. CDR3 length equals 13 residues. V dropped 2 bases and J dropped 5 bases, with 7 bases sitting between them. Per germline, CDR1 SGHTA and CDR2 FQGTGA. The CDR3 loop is CASSLGQNNEQFF. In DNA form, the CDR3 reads TGTGCCAGCAGCTTAGGGCAGAACAATGAGCAGTTCTTC.

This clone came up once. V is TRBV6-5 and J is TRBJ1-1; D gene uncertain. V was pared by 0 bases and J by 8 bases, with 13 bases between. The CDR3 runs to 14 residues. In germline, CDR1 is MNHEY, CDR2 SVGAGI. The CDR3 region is CASSYSGRIGEAFF. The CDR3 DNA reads TGTGCCAGCAGTTACTCGGGGAGGATAGGGGAAGCTTTCTTT.

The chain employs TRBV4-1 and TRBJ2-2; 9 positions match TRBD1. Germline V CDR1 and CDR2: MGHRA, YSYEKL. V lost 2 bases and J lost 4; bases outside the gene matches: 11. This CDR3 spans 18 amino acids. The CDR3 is CASSQTSSRDRVTGELFF. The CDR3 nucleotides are TGCGCCAGCAGCCAAACCTCCTCCCGGGACAGGGTCACCGGGGAGCTGTTTTTT.

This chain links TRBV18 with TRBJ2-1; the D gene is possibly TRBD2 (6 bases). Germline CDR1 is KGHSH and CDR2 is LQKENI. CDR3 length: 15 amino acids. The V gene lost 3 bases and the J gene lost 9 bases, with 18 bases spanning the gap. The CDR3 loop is CASSPMGGRTAEQFF. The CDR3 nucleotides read TGTGCCAGCTCACCGATGGGAGGTCGGACCGCTGAGCAGTTCTTC.

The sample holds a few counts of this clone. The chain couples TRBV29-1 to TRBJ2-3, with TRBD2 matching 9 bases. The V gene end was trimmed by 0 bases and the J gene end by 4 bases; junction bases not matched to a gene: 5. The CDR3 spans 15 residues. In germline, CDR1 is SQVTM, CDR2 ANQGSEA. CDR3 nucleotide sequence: TGCAGCGTTGAAGACGCGGGAGGGGGAGCAGATACGCAGTATTTT. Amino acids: CSVEDAGGGADTQYF.

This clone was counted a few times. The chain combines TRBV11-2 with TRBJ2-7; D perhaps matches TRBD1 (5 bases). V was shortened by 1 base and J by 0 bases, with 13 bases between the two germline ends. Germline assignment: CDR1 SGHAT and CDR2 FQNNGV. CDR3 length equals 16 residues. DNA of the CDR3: TGTGCCAGCAGCTTAGGTGGGGCGGAGAGCTCCTACGAGCAGTACTTC. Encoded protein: CASSLGGAESSYEQYF.

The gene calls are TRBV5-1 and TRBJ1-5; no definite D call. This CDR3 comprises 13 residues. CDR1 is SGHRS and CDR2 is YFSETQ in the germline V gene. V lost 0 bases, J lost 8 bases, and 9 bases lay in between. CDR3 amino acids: CASSLVGKEPQHF. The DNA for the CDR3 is TGCGCCAGCAGCTTGGTCGGGAAGGAGCCCCAGCATTTT.

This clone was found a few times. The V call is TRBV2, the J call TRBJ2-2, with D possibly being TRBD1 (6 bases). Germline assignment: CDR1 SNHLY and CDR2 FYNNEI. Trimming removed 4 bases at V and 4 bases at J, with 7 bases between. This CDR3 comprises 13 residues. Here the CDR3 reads CASSAQGTGELFF. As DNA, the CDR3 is TGTGCCAGCAGTGCACAGGGCACCGGGGAGCTGTTTTTT.

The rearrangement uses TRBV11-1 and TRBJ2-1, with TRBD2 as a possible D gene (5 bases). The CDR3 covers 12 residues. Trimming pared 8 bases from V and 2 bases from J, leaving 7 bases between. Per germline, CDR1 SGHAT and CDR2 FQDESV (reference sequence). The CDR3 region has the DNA TGTGCCAGCGGACTTACCTACAATGAGCAGTTCTTC. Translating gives CASGLTYNEQFF.

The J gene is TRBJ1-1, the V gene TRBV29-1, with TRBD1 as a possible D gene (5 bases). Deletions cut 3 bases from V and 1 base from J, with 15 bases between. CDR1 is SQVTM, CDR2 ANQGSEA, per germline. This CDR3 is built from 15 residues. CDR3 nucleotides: TGCAGCGTTGAGAGACGGGGGACCCCGAACACTGAAGCTTTCTTT. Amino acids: CSVERRGTPNTEAFF.

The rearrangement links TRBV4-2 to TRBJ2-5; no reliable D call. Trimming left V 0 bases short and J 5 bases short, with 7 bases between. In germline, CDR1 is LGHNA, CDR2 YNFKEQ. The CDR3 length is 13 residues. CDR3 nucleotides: TGTGCCAGCAGCCAAGATAGCCGGGAGACCCAGTACTTC. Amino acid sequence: CASSQDSRETQYF.

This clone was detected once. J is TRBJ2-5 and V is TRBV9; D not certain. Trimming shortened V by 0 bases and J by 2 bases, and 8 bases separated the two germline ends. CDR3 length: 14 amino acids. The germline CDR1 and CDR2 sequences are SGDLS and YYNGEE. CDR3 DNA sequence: TGTGCCAGCAGCGTAGCTTGGCGGCAAGAGACCCAGTACTTC. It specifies CASSVAWRQETQYF. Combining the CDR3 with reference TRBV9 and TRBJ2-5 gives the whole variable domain DSGVTQTPKHLITATGQRVTLRCSPRSGDLSVYWYQQSLDQGLQFLIQYYNGEERAKGNILERFSAQQFPDLHSELNLSSLELGDSALYFCASSVAWRQETQYFGPGTRLLVL.

The chain's CDR3 is CASSITAGGQETQYF. The CDR3 nucleotides read TGTGCCAGTAGTATCACAGCGGGAGGGCAAGAGACCCAGTACTTC. The genes are TRBV19 and TRBJ2-5, with TRBD2 identical over 10 bases. The CDR3 totals 15 residues. Germline trimming cut 3 bases from V and 2 bases from J; bases unmatched to any gene: 3. CDR1 LNHDA and CDR2 SQIVND come from the germline V gene (reference sequence).

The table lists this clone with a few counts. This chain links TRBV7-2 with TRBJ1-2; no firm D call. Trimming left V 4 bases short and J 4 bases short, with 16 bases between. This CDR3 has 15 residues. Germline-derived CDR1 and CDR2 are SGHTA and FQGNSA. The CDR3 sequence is CASSSLSVQIYGYTF. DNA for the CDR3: TGTGCCAGCAGCTCCCTTAGCGTACAGATCTATGGCTACACCTTC.

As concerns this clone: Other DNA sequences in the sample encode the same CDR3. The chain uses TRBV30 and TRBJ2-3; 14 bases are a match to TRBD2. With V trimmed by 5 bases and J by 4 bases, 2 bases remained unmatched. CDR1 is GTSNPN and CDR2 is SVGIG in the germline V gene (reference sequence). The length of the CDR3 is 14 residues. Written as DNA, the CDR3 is TGTGCCTGGGGGGGACTAGCGGGAGCAGATACGCAGTATTTT. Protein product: CAWGGLAGADTQYF.

CDR3 residues: CASSYDRGLGPYEQYF. The CDR3 nucleotides are TGTGCCAGCAGTTACGATCGGGGTCTAGGGCCCTACGAGCAGTACTTC. The genes are TRBV6-5 and TRBJ2-7, with D possibly matching TRBD2 (5 bases). Germline V gene lookup returns CDR1 MNHEY and CDR2 SVGAGI. V was cut by 2 bases and J by 2 bases, with 16 bases left in between. This CDR3 is 16 amino acids long.